A selection of T cell receptor beta chains follows, all from one sample in a study of T cell responses to AZD1222 COVID-19 vaccine. Data came from immunoSEQ multiplex PCR; TCRdb stores just in-frame clones and leaves some out. The sample carries around 53,000 clones, around 83% recorded once. Sample: peripheral blood, taken on day 0 of MenACWY control vaccination. The receptors were gathered from an adult in good health. Both conserved end residues are part of each CDR3. D genes are given only for firm matches. Rows give clone size only sometimes, using once, few, many, or a class for an expanded clone.

v_gene,j_gene,d_gene,abundance,CDR3nt,CDR3aa
TRBV4-2,TRBJ2-1,.,few,TGTGCCAGCAGCCAAGGGGACTACAATGAGCAGTTCTTC,CASSQGDYNEQFF
TRBV2,TRBJ2-1,TRBD2,.,TGTGCCAGCAGTGAGACTAGCGGGCGCTACAATGAGCAGTTCTTC,CASSETSGRYNEQFF
TRBV2,TRBJ1-3,TRBD1,.,TGTGCCAGCAGTCAGGACAGGGCTGGAAACACCATATATTTT,CASSQDRAGNTIYF
TRBV6-5,TRBJ2-7,.,.,TGTGCCAGCAGCTCTCGCGACGAGCAGTACTTC,CASSSRDEQYF
TRBV4-3,TRBJ2-7,.,.,TGCGCCAGCAGCCAAGATAGCCGGAACAGGCGAAAGTACTTC,CASSQDSRNRRKYF
TRBV6-5,TRBJ2-7,.,.,TGTGCCGGCCATGGGGACTCTCACTACGAGCAGTACTTC,CAGHGDSHYEQYF
TRBV6-1,TRBJ1-5,.,.,TGTGCCAGCAGTGAAGGGCTGGGAGGCGGCAATCAGCCCCAGCATTTT,CASSEGLGGGNQPQHF
TRBV6-5,TRBJ2-2,.,.,TGTGCCAGCAGTTACGGGAAGAACACCGGGGAGCTGTTTTTT,CASSYGKNTGELFF
TRBV7-2,TRBJ2-2,.,.,TGTGCCAGCAGCTTAGCCCGCCTGAACACCGGGGAGCTGTTTTTT,CASSLARLNTGELFF
TRBV5-5,TRBJ2-7,.,.,TGTGCCAGCAGCGCCAGCGGGTTAGGGGTGGGCACGCAGTACTTC,CASSASGLGVGTQYF
TRBV5-1,TRBJ2-3,.,.,TGCGCCAGCAGCTCGCCCTATTCCCCAGATACGCAGTATTTT,CASSSPYSPDTQYF
TRBV6-4,TRBJ2-3,TRBD1,once,TGTGCCAGCAGTTCCGGGACAGGCGACACAGATACGCAGTATTTT,CASSSGTGDTDTQYF
TRBV7-2,TRBJ1-5,TRBD1,.,TGTGCCAGCAGCACAGGGGTATACCAGCCCCAGCATTTT,CASSTGVYQPQHF
TRBV3-1/TRBV3-2,TRBJ2-7,.,.,TGTGCCAGCAGCCAGTCAGAGCCCCCCTACGAGCAGTACTTC,CASSQSEPPYEQYF
TRBV5-4,TRBJ1-1,.,.,TGTGCCAGCAGCCGCAGGGGATTTGGCACTGAAGCTTTCTTT,CASSRRGFGTEAFF
TRBV15,TRBJ2-5,TRBD1,.,TGTGCCACCAGCAGAGAACAGGGGCTCGGGGAGACCCAGTACTTC,CATSREQGLGETQYF
TRBV27,TRBJ2-1,TRBD2,.,TGTGCCAGCAGTTTAAGTCCCTCTAGCGGGAGGGCGGGCTCCTACAATGAGCAGTTCTTC,CASSLSPSSGRAGSYNEQFF
TRBV6-5,TRBJ1-4,TRBD1,.,TGTGCCAGCAGGGTCGACAGGGGAACTAATGAAAAACTGTTTTTT,CASRVDRGTNEKLFF
TRBV29-1,TRBJ2-7,TRBD1,.,TGCAGCGCAAGGGACAGCTCCTACGAGCAGTACTTC,CSARDSSYEQYF
TRBV5-1,TRBJ2-3,.,.,TGCGCCAGCAGCTTACAGGGCATTGAGGCAGATACGCAGTATTTT,CASSLQGIEADTQYF
TRBV3-1/TRBV3-2,TRBJ2-5,TRBD2,.,TGTGCCAGCAGCCTCGGGCTAGCGGGAGACACGGAGACCCAGTACTTC,CASSLGLAGDTETQYF
TRBV25-1,TRBJ1-2,.,few,TGTGCCAGCAGTGAAGGGTGGGGCTACACCTTC,CASSEGWGYTF